Following are 29 T cell receptor beta chains from one sample sequenced in a study of T cell changes during pregnancy in multiple sclerosis (dated by TCRdb to between 2018 and 2021). Library preparation employed the immunoSEQ multiplex PCR assay. The table comes from immuneACCESS by way of TCRdb, which keeps in-frame sequences with V and J called. Part of the clones is missing from these tables; in studies checked, under half for an unresolved V gene and the rest for unknown reasons. This sample has about 110,000 clones in its table, and 91% of those were observed once. Roughly 3.5% of the sample is taken by the ten largest. The sequencing used peripheral blood, collected after pregnancy. Source of these receptors: a female donor with multiple sclerosis, enrolled in a pregnancy study.

This chain uses TRBV5-4 with TRBJ1-2; D perhaps matches TRBD1 (6 bases). V was shortened by 4 bases and J by 5 bases, with 21 bases between the two germline ends. Germline V lookup: CDR1 SGHNT, CDR2 YYREEE (reference sequence). This CDR3 spans 16 amino acids. CDR3 loop: CASSPMTGGVSYGYTF. CDR3 DNA: TGTGCCAGCAGCCCCATGACAGGCGGAGTGAGTTATGGCTACACCTTC. Using reference TRBV5-4 and TRBJ1-2 for the parts outside the CDR3, the full variable domain is ETGVTQSPTHLIKTRGQQVTLRCSSQSGHNTVSWYQQALGQGPQFIFQYYREEENGRGNFPPRFSGLQFPNYSSELNVNALELDDSALYLCASSPMTGGVSYGYTFGSGTRLTVV.

The V gene is TRBV7-9, the J gene TRBJ2-3, with 12 positions matching TRBD1. Trimming at V came to 4 bases and at J to 3 bases, leaving 14 bases not matched to a gene. CDR3 size: 19 residues. Per the germline V gene, CDR1 is SEHNR and CDR2 is FQNEAQ (reference sequence). As DNA, the CDR3 is TGTGCCAGCAGCTCCCCACCCAACGGGACAGGGGGCTGGACAGATACGCAGTATTTT. The encoded protein is CASSSPPNGTGGWTDTQYF.

The V and J genes are TRBV10-3 and TRBJ1-2; possibly TRBD1 for D (5 bases). V was cut by 2 bases and J by 3 bases, with 19 bases left in between. The CDR3 runs 17 residues. Germline CDR1 and CDR2: ENHRY and SYGVKD. The CDR3 region is CAISEPLPALGDYGYTF. CDR3 sequence (DNA): TGTGCCATCAGTGAGCCGTTACCAGCCCTAGGGGACTATGGCTACACCTTC.

This clone is labeled medium-sized. This chain joins TRBV7-9 and TRBJ2-2, with D perhaps matching TRBD2 (6 bases). Trimming shortened V by 0 bases and J by 6 bases, and 8 bases separated the two germline ends. CDR1 is SEHNR, CDR2 FQNEAQ, per germline (reference sequence). The CDR3 runs 14 residues. The CDR3 nucleotides read TGTGCCAGCAGCTTAGCTCCTAGCGCCGGGGAGCTGTTTTTT. Residues: CASSLAPSAGELFF.

This sequence joins TRBV25-1 and TRBJ2-7, with D maybe TRBD2 (5 bases). The V end was cut by 7 bases, the J end by 3 bases, with 10 bases between. The V gene's germline CDR1 is MGHDK and CDR2 SYGVNS. This CDR3 region has 12 residues. The DNA of the CDR3 is TGTGCCAGCACCGAAGGGAGCTACGAGCAGTACTTC. As protein: CASTEGSYEQYF.

V gene TRBV18 combines with J gene TRBJ2-3; 7 bases align to TRBD2. V was pared by 5 bases and J by 0 bases, with 8 bases of the junction left unmatched. Germline V gene lookup returns CDR1 KGHSH and CDR2 LQKENI. The CDR3 covers 16 residues. The CDR3 reads CASSGPGDYSTDTQYF. CDR3 DNA: TGTGCCAGCTCAGGGCCCGGGGACTATAGCACAGATACGCAGTATTTT.

The V gene is TRBV27, the J gene TRBJ2-3, with D perhaps TRBD1 (6 bases). Germline-derived CDR1 and CDR2 are MNHEY and SMNVEV (reference sequence). V lost 4 bases and J lost 1, with 6 bases in between. The CDR3 runs to 13 residues. CDR3 sequence: CASSYRGTDTQYF. The CDR3 DNA follows: TGTGCCAGCAGTTACAGGGGCACAGATACGCAGTATTTT.

This chain uses TRBV6-6 with TRBJ2-5; 10 nucleotides line up with TRBD2. J gave up 5 bases and V 5 bases, and 2 bases lay outside the gene matches. Per germline, CDR1 MNHNY and CDR2 SVGAGI (reference sequence). CDR3 length equals 13 residues. The CDR3 DNA reads TGTGCCAGCAGTGGACTAGCGGAGGAGACCCAGTACTTC. Protein: CASSGLAEETQYF.

The chain recombines TRBV10-1 with TRBJ2-2, with a possible D match to TRBD2 (6 bases). Trimming left V 0 bases short and J 4 bases short, with 9 bases between. The CDR3 covers 15 residues. CDR1 is WNHNN and CDR2 is SYGVQD in the germline V gene (reference sequence). CDR3: CASSESKGGTGELFF. The CDR3 region has the DNA TGCGCCAGCAGTGAGTCGAAGGGAGGCACCGGGGAGCTGTTTTTT.

The gene calls are TRBV2 and TRBJ1-4, with 9 positions matching TRBD1. The CDR3 covers 14 residues. Germline V gene data show CDR1 as SNHLY and CDR2 as FYNNEI. V lost 6 bases to trimming and J lost 5 bases; unmatched junction nucleotides: 4. The CDR3 loop reads CASRGTGTNEKLFF. Here the CDR3 DNA reads TGTGCCAGCAGGGGGACAGGGACGAATGAAAAACTGTTTTTT.

This CDR3 reads CASSQGLAQYNEQFF. The CDR3, as DNA: TGTGCCAGCAGCCAAGGACTAGCCCAATACAATGAGCAGTTCTTC. The chain has TRBV7-9 and TRBJ2-1; 8 nucleotides agree with TRBD2. The germline gives CDR1 SEHNR, CDR2 FQNEAQ (reference sequence). With V trimmed by 5 bases and J by 4 bases, 7 bases remained unmatched. The CDR3 loop spans 15 amino acids.

CDR3 protein: CASSQGAYEQYF. The CDR3 DNA reads TGTGCCAGCTCCCAAGGGGCTTACGAGCAGTACTTC. The genes are TRBV6-6 and TRBJ2-7; possibly TRBD1 for D (5 bases). This CDR3 comprises 12 residues. V shed 8 bases and J shed 4 bases, with 12 bases lying between them. Per the germline V gene, CDR1 is MNHNY and CDR2 is SVGAGI (reference sequence).

The CDR3 nucleotides are TGTGCCAGCAGCGCCGGAGGAGATACGCAGTATTTT. Its protein is CASSAGGDTQYF. This chain connects TRBV9 to TRBJ2-3; D might be TRBD2 (5 bases). Looked up from germline, CDR1 is SGDLS and CDR2 is YYNGEE. CDR3 length: 12 residues. V dropped 3 bases and J dropped 5 bases, with 7 bases sitting between them.

V gene TRBV25-1 combines with J gene TRBJ2-1; 10 nucleotides agree with TRBD1. The CDR3 spans 14 residues. Germline V gene sequence: CDR1 MGHDK, CDR2 SYGVNS. V gave up 6 bases and J gave up 8 bases; unmatched junction bases: 7. CDR3: CASRDRGNHHEQFF. CDR3 sequence (DNA): TGTGCCAGCAGGGACAGGGGGAATCACCATGAGCAGTTCTTC.

This chain uses TRBV6-1 with TRBJ2-2, with TRBD2 as a possible D gene (5 bases). Germline V gene sequence: CDR1 MNHNS, CDR2 SASEGT. The V gene lost 4 bases and the J gene lost 1 base, with 10 bases spanning the gap. The CDR3 is 15 amino acids. CDR3: CASSGTGRNTGELFF. The DNA of the CDR3 is TGTGCCAGCAGTGGTACGGGAAGGAACACCGGGGAGCTGTTTTTT.

The V call is TRBV7-8, the J call TRBJ2-1; 7 bases fit TRBD2. Trimming at V came to 6 bases and at J to 2 bases, leaving 19 bases not matched to a gene. Germline lookup yields CDR1 SGHVS and CDR2 FQNEAQ. The CDR3 runs to 19 residues. Here the CDR3 DNA reads TGTGCCAGCAGAGCTAATTACGGGGGAACAGCGGGGACCTACAATGAGCAGTTCTTC. As protein: CASRANYGGTAGTYNEQFF.

The chain couples TRBV7-9 to TRBJ2-5; 13 bases are shared with TRBD2. The germline gives CDR1 SEHNR, CDR2 FQNEAQ (reference sequence). The CDR3 contains 16 residues. J gave up 2 bases and V 6 bases, and 6 bases lay outside the gene matches. In DNA form, the CDR3 reads TGTGCCAGCAGGAAAGTGACTAGCGGGGGGCAAGAGACCCAGTACTTC. This codes for CASRKVTSGGQETQYF.

The chain employs TRBV6-1 and TRBJ2-7; no clear D. V was shortened by 8 bases and J by 2 bases, with 10 bases between the two germline ends. The germline V gene has CDR1 MNHNS and CDR2 SASEGT. This CDR3 region has 12 residues. CDR3 coding DNA: TGTGCCAGCGAAACCGCGACCTACGAGCAGTACTTC. This gives the protein CASETATYEQYF.

The chain joins TRBV19 to TRBJ1-5; D unclear. Germline V gives CDR1 LNHDA, CDR2 SQIVND (reference sequence). CDR3 length: 13 amino acids. Trimming removed 1 base from V and 5 bases from J, with 6 bases in between. The CDR3 coding sequence is TGTGCCAGTAGTATAGCTAAACATCAGCCCCAGCATTTT. It codes for CASSIAKHQPQHF.

The V gene is TRBV19, the J gene TRBJ2-2, with a tentative D call TRBD1 (5 bases). CDR3 length: 13 residues. The V gene lost 7 bases and the J gene lost 4 bases, with 10 bases spanning the gap. Germline-derived CDR1 and CDR2 are LNHDA and SQIVND (reference sequence). The CDR3: CASTKGFTGELFF. The CDR3 DNA is TGTGCCAGTACAAAGGGGTTCACCGGGGAGCTGTTTTTT.

The V and J genes are TRBV6-1 and TRBJ1-4, with D perhaps TRBD1 (5 bases). CDR3 length: 15 residues. Germline-derived CDR1 and CDR2 are MNHNS and SASEGT. The germline V and J ends were trimmed by 3 bases and 8 bases, with 16 bases remaining between them. The CDR3 is CASSDSPDRREKLFF. DNA for the CDR3: TGTGCCAGCAGTGATTCGCCCGACAGAAGGGAAAAACTGTTTTTT.

The chain has TRBV5-6 and TRBJ2-3; 8 bases line up with TRBD1. Per germline, CDR1 SGHDT and CDR2 YYEEEE. This CDR3 spans 15 amino acids. CDR3 in amino acids: CVEGRQGQRSDTQYF. CDR3 DNA: TGTGTCGAAGGACGACAGGGGCAACGGTCAGATACGCAGTATTTT.

V usage is TRBV11-2 and J usage is TRBJ1-1; weak D call: TRBD1 (6 bases). The CDR3 is made up of 15 amino acids. V was trimmed by 4 bases and J by 4 bases, leaving 16 bases between them. Germline V gene data show CDR1 as SGHAT and CDR2 as FQNNGV. CDR3 region: CASSSIGGPSTEAFF. CDR3 coding DNA: TGTGCCAGCAGCTCCATTGGGGGCCCCAGCACTGAAGCTTTCTTT.

This rearrangement joins TRBV19 to TRBJ1-5; 7 positions match TRBD1. V trimming: 3 bases; J trimming: 3 bases; junction bases outside the gene matches: 8. CDR3 length equals 16 residues. Germline assignment: CDR1 LNHDA and CDR2 SQIVND (reference sequence). As DNA, the CDR3 is TGTGCCAGTAGTATCATGGCAGGGGGTAACAATCAGCCCCAGCATTTT. It specifies CASSIMAGGNNQPQHF.

This clone showed up just a few times. The CDR3 DNA reads TGCGCCAGCAGCTTTACTAGCGGCGGAGATACGCAGTATTTT. This gives the protein CASSFTSGGDTQYF. This chain joins TRBV5-1 and TRBJ2-3, with 8 bases fitting TRBD2. CDR1 and CDR2 from the germline V gene are SGHRS and YFSETQ. V shed 2 bases, J shed 5 bases, and the junction held 4 bases outside the gene matches. The CDR3 consists of 14 residues.

CDR3 coding DNA: TGTGCCAGCAGCTTGGCAGGGACAGATACGCAGTATTTT. Translating gives CASSLAGTDTQYF. This chain uses TRBV5-4 with TRBJ2-3; D perhaps matches TRBD1 (5 bases). The germline CDR1 and CDR2 sequences are SGHNT and YYREEE (reference sequence). V dropped 0 bases and J dropped 3 bases, with 5 bases sitting between them. This CDR3 contains 13 residues.

V is TRBV7-8 and J is TRBJ2-3, with 10 positions matching TRBD2. The J segment lost 3 bases and the V segment lost 3 bases, leaving 3 bases of the junction unmatched. The germline gives CDR1 SGHVS, CDR2 FQNEAQ. This CDR3 has 15 amino acids. The CDR3 here is CASSFQRGGTDTQYF. CDR3 in DNA: TGTGCCAGCAGCTTCCAGCGGGGGGGTACAGATACGCAGTATTTT.

CDR3 nucleotide sequence: TGTGCCAGCTCACCAGGGACAGGCAGAGGTCAGCCCCAGCATTTT. Protein: CASSPGTGRGQPQHF. The V call is TRBV18, the J call TRBJ1-5; 8 bases are shared with TRBD1. V shed 2 bases, J shed 6 bases, and the junction held 6 bases outside the gene matches. Germline V gives CDR1 KGHSH, CDR2 LQKENI. The CDR3 is 15 amino acids.

The chain uses TRBV30 and TRBJ2-2; 7 nucleotides align to TRBD1. The germline gives CDR1 GTSNPN, CDR2 SVGIG (reference sequence). V trimming: 1 base; J trimming: 1 base; junction bases outside the gene matches: 6. The length of the CDR3 is 16 residues. The CDR3 sequence: CAWSAITGENTGELFF. The CDR3 coding sequence is TGTGCCTGGAGTGCGATTACAGGGGAGAACACCGGGGAGCTGTTTTTT.